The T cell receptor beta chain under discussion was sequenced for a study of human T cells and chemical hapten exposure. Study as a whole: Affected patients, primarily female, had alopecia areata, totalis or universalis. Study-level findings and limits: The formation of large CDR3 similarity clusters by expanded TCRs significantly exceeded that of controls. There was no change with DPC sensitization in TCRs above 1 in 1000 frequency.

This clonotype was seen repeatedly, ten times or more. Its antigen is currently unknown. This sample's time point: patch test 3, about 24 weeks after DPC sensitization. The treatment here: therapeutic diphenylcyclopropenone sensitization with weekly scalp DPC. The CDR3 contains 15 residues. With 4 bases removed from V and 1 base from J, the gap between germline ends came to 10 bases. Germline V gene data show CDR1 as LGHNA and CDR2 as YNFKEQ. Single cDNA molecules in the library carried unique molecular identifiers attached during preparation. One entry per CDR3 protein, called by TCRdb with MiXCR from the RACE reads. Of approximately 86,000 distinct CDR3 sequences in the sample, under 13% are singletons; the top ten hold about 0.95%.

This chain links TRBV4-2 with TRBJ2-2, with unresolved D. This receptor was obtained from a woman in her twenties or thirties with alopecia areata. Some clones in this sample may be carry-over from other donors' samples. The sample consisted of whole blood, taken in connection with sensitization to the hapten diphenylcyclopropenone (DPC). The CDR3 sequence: CASSLNTQNTGELFF. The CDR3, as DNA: TGTGCCAGCAGCCTCAACACGCAGAACACCGGGGAGCTGTTTTTT.